This T cell receptor (beta chain) was obtained from a study of regulatory T cells in long-lasting Graves disease. This clonotype was detected ten times or more. The antigen remains unidentified. General study results and limits: Possibly, accuracy suffered from the small sample size. Sharing of public clonotypes was greater in persistent patients (about 2,700) than in new patients (around 1,000).

V shed 6 bases and J 1 base; nucleotides not matched to a gene: 9. Germline CDR1 reads ENHRY; CDR2 reads SYGVKD. The CDR3 covers 15 residues. Both iRepertoire HTBI primers and Arm-PCR of CDR3 regions were used to build the TCR beta libraries. TCRdb recomputed calls from the multiplex PCR reads with MiXCR, one row per CDR3 protein. The table lists 400,000 to 500,000 distinct CDR3 sequences, 14% of them singletons. Indicated time point: newly diagnosed GD, antithyroid drugs for less than 3 months. After RNA was extracted from PBMCs, the TCR library was made from it. These sequences were also reported in another study, on T cells in Graves' hyperthyroidism and ophthalmopathy. That work adds: The HTBI primer set was used in a first-round RT-PCR of the TCR CDR3. Researchers found most expanded thyroid clonotypes above 0.001 in blood as well.

The source was peripheral blood mononuclear cells (PBMCs), collected at new diagnosis, from a patient treated with antithyroid drugs. The chain joins TRBV10-3 to TRBJ2-7; 7 positions match TRBD2. The sequence came from a woman aged 50 to 60 with Graves disease. In DNA, the CDR3 is TGTGCCATCAGGACGTGGGGGGGGAAGTCCTACGAGCAGTACTTC. This gives the protein CAIRTWGGKSYEQYF.